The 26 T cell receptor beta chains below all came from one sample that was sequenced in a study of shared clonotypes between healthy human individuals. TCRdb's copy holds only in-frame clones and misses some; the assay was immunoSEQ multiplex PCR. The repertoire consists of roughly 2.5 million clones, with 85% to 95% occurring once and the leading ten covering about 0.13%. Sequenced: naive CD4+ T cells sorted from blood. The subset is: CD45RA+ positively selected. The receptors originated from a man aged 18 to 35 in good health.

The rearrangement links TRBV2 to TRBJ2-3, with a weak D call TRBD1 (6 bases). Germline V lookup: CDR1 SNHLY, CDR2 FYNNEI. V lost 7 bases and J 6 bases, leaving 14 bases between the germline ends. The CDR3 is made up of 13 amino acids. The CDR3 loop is CASKWGPGDTQYF. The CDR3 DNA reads TGTGCCAGCAAATGGGGGCCGGGGGATACGCAGTATTTT.

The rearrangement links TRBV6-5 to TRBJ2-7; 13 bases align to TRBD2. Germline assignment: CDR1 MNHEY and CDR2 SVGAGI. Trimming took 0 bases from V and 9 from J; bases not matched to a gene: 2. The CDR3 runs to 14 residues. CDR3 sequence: CASSYSRTSGGQYF. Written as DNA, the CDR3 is TGTGCCAGCAGTTACTCCCGGACTAGCGGGGGGCAGTACTTC.

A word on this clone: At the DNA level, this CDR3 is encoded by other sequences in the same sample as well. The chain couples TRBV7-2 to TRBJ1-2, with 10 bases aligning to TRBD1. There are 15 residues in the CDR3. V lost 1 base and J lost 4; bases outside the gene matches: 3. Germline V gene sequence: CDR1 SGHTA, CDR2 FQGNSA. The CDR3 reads CASSLVGQGSYGYTF. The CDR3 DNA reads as TGTGCCAGCAGCTTAGTGGGACAGGGGAGCTATGGCTACACCTTC.

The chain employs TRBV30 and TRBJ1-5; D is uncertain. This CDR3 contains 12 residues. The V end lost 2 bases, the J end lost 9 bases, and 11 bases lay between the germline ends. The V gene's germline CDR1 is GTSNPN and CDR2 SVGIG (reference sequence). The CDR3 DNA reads TGTGCCTGGAGTCCCTCGAGTGGGCCCCAGCATTTT. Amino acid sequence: CAWSPSSGPQHF.

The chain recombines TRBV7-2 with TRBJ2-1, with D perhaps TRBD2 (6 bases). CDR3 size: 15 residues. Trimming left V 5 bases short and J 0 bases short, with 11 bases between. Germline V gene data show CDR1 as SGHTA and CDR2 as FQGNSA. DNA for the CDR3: TGTGCCAGCAGCCAAATCGGGGGCTCCTACAATGAGCAGTTCTTC. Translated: CASSQIGGSYNEQFF.

The CDR3 loop reads CASRRTVAKNIQYF. For the CDR3, the DNA is TGTGCCAGCAGACGGACGGTAGCCAAAAACATTCAGTACTTC. The chain is built from TRBV6-5 and TRBJ2-4; D unclear. Germline lookup yields CDR1 MNHEY and CDR2 SVGAGI. Trimming pared 6 bases from V and 0 bases from J, leaving 9 bases between. The CDR3 runs to 14 residues.

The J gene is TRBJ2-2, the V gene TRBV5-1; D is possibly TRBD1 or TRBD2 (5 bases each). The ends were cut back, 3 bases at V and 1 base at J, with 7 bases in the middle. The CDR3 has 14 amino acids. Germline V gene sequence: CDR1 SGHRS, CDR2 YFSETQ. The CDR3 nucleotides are TGCGCCAGCAGCTCGGGACGGAACACCGGGGAGCTGTTTTTT. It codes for CASSSGRNTGELFF. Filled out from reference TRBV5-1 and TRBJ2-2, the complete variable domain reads KAGVTQTPRYLIKTRGQQVTLSCSPISGHRSVSWYQQTPGQGLQFLFEYFSETQRNKGNFPGRFSGRQFSNSRSEMNVSTLELGDSALYLCASSSGRNTGELFFGEGSRLTVL.

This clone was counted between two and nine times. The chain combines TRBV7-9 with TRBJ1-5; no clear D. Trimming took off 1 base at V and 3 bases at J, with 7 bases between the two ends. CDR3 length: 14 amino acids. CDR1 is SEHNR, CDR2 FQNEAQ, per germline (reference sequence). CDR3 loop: CASSLGPFNQPQHF. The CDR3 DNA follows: TGTGCCAGCAGCTTAGGGCCCTTCAATCAGCCCCAGCATTTT.

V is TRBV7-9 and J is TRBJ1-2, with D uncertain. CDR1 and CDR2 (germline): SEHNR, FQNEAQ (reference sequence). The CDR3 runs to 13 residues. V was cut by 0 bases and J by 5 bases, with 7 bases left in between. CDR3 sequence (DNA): TGTGCCAGCAGCTTAGCGACTGAGTATGGCTACACCTTC. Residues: CASSLATEYGYTF.

Written as DNA, the CDR3 is TGTGCCAGCAGCGCCCTTGCCCAAAGGAACTACGAGCAGTACTTC. As protein: CASSALAQRNYEQYF. This chain links TRBV6-5 with TRBJ2-7; D is ambiguous. Trimming pared 6 bases from V and 3 bases from J, leaving 18 bases between. Germline CDR1 MNHEY, CDR2 SVGAGI. This CDR3 is built from 15 residues.

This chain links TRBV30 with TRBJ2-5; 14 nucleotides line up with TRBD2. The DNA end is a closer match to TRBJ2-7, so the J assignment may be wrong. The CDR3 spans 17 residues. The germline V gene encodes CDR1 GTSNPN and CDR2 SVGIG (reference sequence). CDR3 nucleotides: TGTGCCTGGAGCTTCTCCCGGACTAGCGGGAGGACCTACGAGCAGTACTTC. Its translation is CAWSFSRTSGRTYEQYF.

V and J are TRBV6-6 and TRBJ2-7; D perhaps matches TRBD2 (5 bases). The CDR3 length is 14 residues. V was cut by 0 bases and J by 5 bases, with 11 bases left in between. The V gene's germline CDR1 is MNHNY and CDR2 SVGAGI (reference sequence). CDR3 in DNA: TGTGCCAGCAGTTACTCGTACGGGGTAAACGAGCAGTACTTC. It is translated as CASSYSYGVNEQYF.

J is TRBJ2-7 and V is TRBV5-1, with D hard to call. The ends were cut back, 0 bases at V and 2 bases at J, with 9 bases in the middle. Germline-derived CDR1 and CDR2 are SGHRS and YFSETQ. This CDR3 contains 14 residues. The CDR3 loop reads CASSLAERTYEQYF. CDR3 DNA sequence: TGCGCCAGCAGCTTGGCAGAACGCACCTACGAGCAGTACTTC.

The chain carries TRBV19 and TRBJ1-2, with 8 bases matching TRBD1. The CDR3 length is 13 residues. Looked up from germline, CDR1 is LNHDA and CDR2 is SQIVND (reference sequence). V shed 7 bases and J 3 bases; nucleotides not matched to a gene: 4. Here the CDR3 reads CASNGQGDYGYTF. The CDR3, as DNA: TGTGCCAGTAACGGACAGGGCGACTATGGCTACACCTTC.

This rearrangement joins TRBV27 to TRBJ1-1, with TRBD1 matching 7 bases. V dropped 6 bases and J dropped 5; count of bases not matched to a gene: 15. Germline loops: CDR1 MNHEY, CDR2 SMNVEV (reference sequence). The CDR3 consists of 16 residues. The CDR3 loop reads CASSRPPRQGSTEAFF. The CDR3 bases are TGTGCCAGCAGCCGACCTCCGCGACAGGGAAGTACTGAAGCTTTCTTT.

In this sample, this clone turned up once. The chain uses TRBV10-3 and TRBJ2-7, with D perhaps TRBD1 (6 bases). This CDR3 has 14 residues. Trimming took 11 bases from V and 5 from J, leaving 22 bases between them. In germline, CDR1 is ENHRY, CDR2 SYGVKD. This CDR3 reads CASSRNTGIDEQYF. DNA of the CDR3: TGTGCCTCATCAAGAAACACAGGGATAGACGAGCAGTACTTC.

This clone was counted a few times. The CDR3 DNA is TGTGCCACCCGGGGGCCCGGTCAGCCCCAGCATTTT. Its translation: CATRGPGQPQHF. V is TRBV28 and J is TRBJ1-5; possibly TRBD1 for D (6 bases). The CDR3 consists of 12 residues. Germline CDR1 is MDHEN and CDR2 is SYDVKM. The ends were cut back, 10 bases at V and 6 bases at J, with 13 bases in the middle.

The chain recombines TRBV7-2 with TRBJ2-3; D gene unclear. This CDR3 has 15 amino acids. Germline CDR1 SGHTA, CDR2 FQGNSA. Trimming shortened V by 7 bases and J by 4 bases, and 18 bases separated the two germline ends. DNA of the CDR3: TGTGCCAGCATCACCCGGTCTGGGGTCGCAGATACGCAGTATTTT. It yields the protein CASITRSGVADTQYF.

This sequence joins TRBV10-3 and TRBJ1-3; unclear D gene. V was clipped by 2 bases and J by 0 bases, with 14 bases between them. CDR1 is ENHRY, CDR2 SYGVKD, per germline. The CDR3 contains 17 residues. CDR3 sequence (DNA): TGTGCCATCAGTGAGGGCTTCAAGGGCAGCTCTGGAAACACCATATATTTT. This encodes CAISEGFKGSSGNTIYF.

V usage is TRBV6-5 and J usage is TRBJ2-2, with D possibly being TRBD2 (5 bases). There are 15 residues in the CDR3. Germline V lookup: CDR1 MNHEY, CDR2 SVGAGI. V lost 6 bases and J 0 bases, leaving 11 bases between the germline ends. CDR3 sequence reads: CASRRGPANTGELFF. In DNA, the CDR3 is TGTGCCAGCAGACGAGGGCCTGCGAACACCGGGGAGCTGTTTTTT.

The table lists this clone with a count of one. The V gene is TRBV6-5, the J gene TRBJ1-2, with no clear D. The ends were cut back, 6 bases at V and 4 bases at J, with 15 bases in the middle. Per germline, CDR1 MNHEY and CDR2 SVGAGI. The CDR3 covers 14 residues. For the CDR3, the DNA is TGTGCCAGCAGCCGTGACAAGGGTGCCTATGGCTACACCTTC. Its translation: CASSRDKGAYGYTF.

CDR3 nucleotides: TGTGCCTGGACCCTAGGGGGCACAGATACGCAGTATTTT. Translating it yields CAWTLGGTDTQYF. The chain links TRBV30 to TRBJ2-3; TRBD1 might be the D (5 bases). V was cut by 4 bases and J by 1 base, with 9 bases left in between. The CDR3 sequence is 13 residues long. Germline V CDR1 and CDR2: GTSNPN, SVGIG (reference sequence).

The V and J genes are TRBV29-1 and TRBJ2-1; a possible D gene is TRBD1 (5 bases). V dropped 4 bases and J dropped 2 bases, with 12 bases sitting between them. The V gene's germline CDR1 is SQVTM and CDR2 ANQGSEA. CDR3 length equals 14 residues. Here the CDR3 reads CSVVGQGPYNEQFF. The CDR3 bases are TGCAGCGTTGTTGGTCAGGGTCCCTACAATGAGCAGTTCTTC.

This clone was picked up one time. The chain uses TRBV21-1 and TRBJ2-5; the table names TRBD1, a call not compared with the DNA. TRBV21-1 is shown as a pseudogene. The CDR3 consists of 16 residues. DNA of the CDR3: TGTGCCAGCAGCAAAGCCGACAGGGTTTACCAAGAGACCCAGTACTTC. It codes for CASSKADRVYQETQYF.

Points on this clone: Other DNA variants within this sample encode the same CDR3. In DNA, the CDR3 is TGTGCCAGCAGCTCCGGACAGGGTCGTTATGGCTACACCTTC. Translating it yields CASSSGQGRYGYTF. The chain is built from TRBV7-2 and TRBJ1-2, with 8 bases fitting TRBD1. V lost 4 bases to trimming and J lost 5 bases; unmatched junction nucleotides: 6. Germline V gene data show CDR1 as SGHTA and CDR2 as FQGNSA. The CDR3 totals 14 residues.

CDR3 amino acids: CASSAGTLDNSPLHF. For the CDR3, the DNA is TGTGCCAGCTCAGCCGGGACACTCGATAATTCACCCCTCCACTTT. The J gene is TRBJ1-6, the V gene TRBV18; tentative D call: TRBD1 (6 bases). The V and J ends lost 5 bases and 5 bases respectively, with 13 bases between them. This CDR3 is 15 amino acids long. Germline lookup yields CDR1 KGHSH and CDR2 LQKENI.